Only a few counts were recorded for the clone carrying this T cell receptor (beta chain). CDR3 size: 16 residues. CDR1 is MNHNS and CDR2 is SASEGT in the germline V gene. The record originates from a study of immune characterization of retroperitoneal liposarcoma. One entry per CDR3 protein, called by TCRdb with MiXCR from the PCR reads. The data contain approximately 11,000 distinct CDR3 sequences, 45% to 50% of them singletons. The chain employs TRBV6-1 and TRBJ2-1, with a tentative D call TRBD1 (6 bases). TRBJ2-7 explains the end of the DNA better; the J call may be wrong. Sequencing was performed on tumor tissue. The receptor was isolated from a female donor with retroperitoneal liposarcoma. The CDR3 loop is CASSTLDRSRSNEQYF. As DNA, the CDR3 is TGTGCCAGCAGTACACTTGACAGGTCTAGATCCAATGAGCAGTACTTC.